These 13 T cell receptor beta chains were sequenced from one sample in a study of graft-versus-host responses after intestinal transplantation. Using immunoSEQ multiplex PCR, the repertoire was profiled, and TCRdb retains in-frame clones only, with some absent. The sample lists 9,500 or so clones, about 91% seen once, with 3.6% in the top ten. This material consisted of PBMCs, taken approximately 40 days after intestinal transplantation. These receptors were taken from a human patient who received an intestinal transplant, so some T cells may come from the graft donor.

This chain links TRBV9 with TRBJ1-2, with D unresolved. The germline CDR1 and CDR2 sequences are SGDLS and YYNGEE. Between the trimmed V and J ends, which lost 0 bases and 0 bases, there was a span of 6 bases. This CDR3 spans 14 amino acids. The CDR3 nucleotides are TGTGCCAGCAGCGTAGGCAGCACTAACTATGGCTACACCTTC. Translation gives CASSVGSTNYGYTF.

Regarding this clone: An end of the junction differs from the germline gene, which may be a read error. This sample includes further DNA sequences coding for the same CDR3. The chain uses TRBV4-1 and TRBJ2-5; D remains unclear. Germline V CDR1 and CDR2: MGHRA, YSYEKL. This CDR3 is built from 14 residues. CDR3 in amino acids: CASSQEGVGETQYF. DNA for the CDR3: TGCGCCAGTAGCCAAGAAGGCGTGGGGGAGACCCAGTACTTC.

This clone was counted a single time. The CDR3 nucleotides are TGTGCCAGCAGTTACGGGGGCCGCGCCCAAGAGACCCAGTACTTC. Translated: CASSYGGRAQETQYF. The chain links TRBV27 to TRBJ2-5, with D perhaps given as TRBD1 or TRBD2 (6 bases each). Germline CDR1 and CDR2: MNHEY and SMNVEV (reference sequence). The CDR3 is 15 amino acids. V was cut by 4 bases and J by 1 base, with 13 bases left in between.

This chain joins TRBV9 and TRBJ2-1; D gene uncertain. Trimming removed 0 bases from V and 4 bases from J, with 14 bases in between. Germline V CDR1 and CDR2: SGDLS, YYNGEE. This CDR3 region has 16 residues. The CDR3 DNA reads TGTGCCAGCAGCGTAGCGGATGGCTCAAATTACAATGAGCAGTTCTTC. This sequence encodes CASSVADGSNYNEQFF.

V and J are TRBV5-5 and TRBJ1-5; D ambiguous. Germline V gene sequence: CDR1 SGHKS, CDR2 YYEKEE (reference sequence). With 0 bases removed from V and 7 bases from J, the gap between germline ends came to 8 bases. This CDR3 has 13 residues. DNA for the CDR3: TGTGCCAGCAGCTTGGTAAGCGGGCAGCCCCAGCATTTT. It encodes CASSLVSGQPQHF. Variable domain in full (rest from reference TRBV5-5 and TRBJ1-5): DAGVTQSPTHLIKTRGQQVTLRCSPISGHKSVSWYQQVLGQGPQFIFQYYEKEERGRGNFPDRFSARQFPNYSSELNVNALLLGDSALYLCASSLVSGQPQHFGDGTRLSIL.

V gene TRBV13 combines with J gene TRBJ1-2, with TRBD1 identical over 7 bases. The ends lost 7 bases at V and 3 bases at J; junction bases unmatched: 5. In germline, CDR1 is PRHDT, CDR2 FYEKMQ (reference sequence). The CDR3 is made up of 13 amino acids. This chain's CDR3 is CASTRGTDYGYTF. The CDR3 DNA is TGTGCCAGCACCCGGGGGACAGACTATGGCTACACCTTC. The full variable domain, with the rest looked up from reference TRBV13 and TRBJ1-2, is AAGVIQSPRHLIKEKRETATLKCYPIPRHDTVYWYQQGPGQDPQFLISFYEKMQSDKGSIPDRFSAQQFSDYHSELNMSSLELGDSALYFCASTRGTDYGYTFGSGTRLTVV.

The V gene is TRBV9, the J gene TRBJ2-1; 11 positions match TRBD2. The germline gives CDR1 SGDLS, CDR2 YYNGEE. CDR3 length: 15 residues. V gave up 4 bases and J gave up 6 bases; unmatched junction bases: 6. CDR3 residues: CASSPLAGGGNEQFF. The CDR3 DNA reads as TGTGCCAGCAGCCCCCTAGCGGGGGGCGGCAATGAGCAGTTCTTC. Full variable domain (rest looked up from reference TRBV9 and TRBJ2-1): DSGVTQTPKHLITATGQRVTLRCSPRSGDLSVYWYQQSLDQGLQFLIQYYNGEERAKGNILERFSAQQFPDLHSELNLSSLELGDSALYFCASSPLAGGGNEQFFGPGTRLTVL.

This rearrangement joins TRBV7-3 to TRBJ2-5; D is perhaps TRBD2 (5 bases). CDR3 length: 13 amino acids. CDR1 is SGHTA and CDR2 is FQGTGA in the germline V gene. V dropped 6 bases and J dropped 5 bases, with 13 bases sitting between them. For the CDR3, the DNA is TGTGCCAGCAGGCGGGTGTTGAGGGAGACCCAGTACTTC. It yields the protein CASRRVLRETQYF. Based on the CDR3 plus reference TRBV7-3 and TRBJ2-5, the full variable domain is GAGVSQTPSNKVTEKGKYVELRCDPISGHTALYWYRQSLGQGPEFLIYFQGTGAADDSGLPNDRFFAVRPEGSVSTLKIQRTERGDSAVYLCASRRVLRETQYFGPGTRLLVL.

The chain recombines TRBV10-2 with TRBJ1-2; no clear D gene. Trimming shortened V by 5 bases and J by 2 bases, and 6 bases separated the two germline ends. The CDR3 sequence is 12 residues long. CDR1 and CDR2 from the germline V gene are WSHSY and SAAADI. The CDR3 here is CASSPGNYGYTF. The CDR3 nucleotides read TGCGCCAGCAGTCCCGGCAACTATGGCTACACCTTC.

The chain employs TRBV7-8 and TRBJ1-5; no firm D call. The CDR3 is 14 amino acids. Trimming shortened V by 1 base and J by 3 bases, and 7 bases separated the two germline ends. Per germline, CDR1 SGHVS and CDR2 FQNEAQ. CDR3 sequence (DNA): TGTGCCAGCAGCTTAGGACGGATCAATCAGCCCCAGCATTTT. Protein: CASSLGRINQPQHF. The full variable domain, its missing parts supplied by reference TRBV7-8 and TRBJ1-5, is GAGVSQSPRYKVAKRGQDVALRCDPISGHVSLFWYQQALGQGPEFLTYFQNEAQLDKSGLPSDRFFAERPEGSVSTLKIQRTQQEDSAVYLCASSLGRINQPQHFGDGTRLSIL.

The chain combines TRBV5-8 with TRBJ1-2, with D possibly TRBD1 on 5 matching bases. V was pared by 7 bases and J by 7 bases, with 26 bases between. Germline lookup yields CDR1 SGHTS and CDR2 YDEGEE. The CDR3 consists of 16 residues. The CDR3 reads CASFGSGTGQARGYTF. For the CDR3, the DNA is TGTGCCAGCTTTGGGTCGGGGACGGGGCAGGCACGTGGCTACACCTTC.

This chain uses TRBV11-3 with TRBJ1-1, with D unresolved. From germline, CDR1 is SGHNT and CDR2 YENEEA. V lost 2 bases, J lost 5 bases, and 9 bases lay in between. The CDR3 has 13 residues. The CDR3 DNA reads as TGTGCCAGCAGCTTAAGTTCGGGGACTGAAGCTTTCTTT. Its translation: CASSLSSGTEAFF. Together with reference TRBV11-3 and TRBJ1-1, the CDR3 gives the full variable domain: EAGVVQSPRYKIIEKKQPVAFWCNPISGHNTLYWYLQNLGQGPELLIRYENEEAVDDSQLPKDRFSAERLKGVDSTLKIQPAELGDSAVYLCASSLSSGTEAFFGQGTRLTVV.

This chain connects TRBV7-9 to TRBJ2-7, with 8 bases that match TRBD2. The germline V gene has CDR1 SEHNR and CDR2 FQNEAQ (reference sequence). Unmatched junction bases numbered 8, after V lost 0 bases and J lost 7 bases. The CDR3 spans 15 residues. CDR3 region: CASSLAAGGFGEQYF. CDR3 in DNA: TGTGCCAGCAGCTTAGCGGCGGGGGGATTTGGGGAGCAGTACTTC. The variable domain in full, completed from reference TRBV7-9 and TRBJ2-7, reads DTGVSQNPRHKITKRGQNVTFRCDPISEHNRLYWYRQTLGQGPEFLTYFQNEAQLEKSRLLSDRFSAERPKGSFSTLEIQRTEQGDSAMYLCASSLAAGGFGEQYFGPGTRLTVT.